These T cell receptor beta chains were read from a single sample in a study of cytomegalovirus exposure and HLA in healthy donors. TCRdb's copy holds only in-frame clones and misses some; the assay was immunoSEQ multiplex PCR. The table lists some 100,000 clones, more than 65% of them singletons. Specimen: PBMCs. These receptors were collected from a woman aged 45-59 years in good health and CMV-seropositive. CDR3s include the opening cysteine and the closing phenylalanine or tryptophan. The D gene is left open where the match is weak. Only some rows state a clone size, as once, few, many or a class for expanded clones.

cdr3_length,clone_size,j_call,v_call,d_call,cdr3_aa,cdr3_nt
14,NA,TRBJ1-2,TRBV27,NA,CASAAHSPFYGYTF,TGTGCCAGCGCCGCCCACAGCCCATTCTATGGCTACACCTTC
14,NA,TRBJ1-4,TRBV7-9,TRBD1,CASRNQGANEKLFF,TGTGCCAGCAGGAACCAGGGGGCTAATGAAAAACTGTTTTTT
15,few,TRBJ2-7,TRBV19,NA,CASTMGASGTYEQYF,TGTGCCAGTACCATGGGGGCTAGCGGAACCTACGAGCAGTACTTC
18,NA,TRBJ2-7,TRBV5-1,TRBD2,CASSLGARAGGPLREQYF,TGCGCCAGCAGCTTGGGGGCTCGGGCGGGGGGGCCTTTACGCGAGCAGTACTTC
17,NA,TRBJ1-1,TRBV12-5,TRBD1,CASGLGVGQVSNTEAFF,TGTGCTAGTGGTTTGGGGGTCGGACAGGTCTCGAACACTGAAGCTTTCTTT
16,few,TRBJ2-2,TRBV15,TRBD1,CATSRRTGANTGELFF,TGTGCCACCAGCAGACGGACAGGAGCTAACACCGGGGAGCTGTTTTTT
15,NA,TRBJ2-3,TRBV10-3,TRBD2,CAINSGLAGVDTQYF,TGTGCCATCAACTCCGGACTAGCGGGAGTTGATACGCAGTATTTT
14,NA,TRBJ2-1,TRBV19,NA,CACRQRSSYNEQFF,TGTGCCTGCCGACAGAGAAGCTCCTACAATGAGCAGTTCTTC
15,NA,TRBJ1-1,TRBV18,TRBD1,CASSLEGRGQTEAFF,TGTGCCAGCTCCCTCGAGGGCAGGGGGCAGACTGAAGCTTTCTTT
14,few,TRBJ1-4,TRBV2,NA,CASSHRQVREKLFF,TGTGCCAGCAGTCATCGGCAGGTTCGAGAAAAACTGTTTTTT
13,NA,TRBJ1-2,TRBV6-5,NA,CASSLSANYGYTF,TGTGCCAGCAGTCTCTCGGCTAACTATGGCTACACCTTC
17,NA,TRBJ2-4,TRBV30,TRBD2,CAWSPPGGRATKNIQYF,TGTGCCTGGAGTCCCCCTGGCGGGAGGGCGACCAAAAACATTCAGTACTTC
18,NA,TRBJ1-1,TRBV12-5,NA,CASGKDRQGNFPLGEAFF,TGTGCTAGTGGCAAAGACAGGCAAGGAAATTTCCCGCTGGGTGAAGCTTTCTTT
15,NA,TRBJ2-7,TRBV27,TRBD1,CASSSPRQGAYEQYF,TGTGCCAGCAGTTCTCCACGACAGGGGGCCTACGAGCAGTACTTC
16,NA,TRBJ2-1,TRBV29-1,TRBD2,CSVEGASGVSYNEQFF,TGCAGCGTTGAAGGGGCTAGCGGGGTCTCCTACAATGAGCAGTTCTTC
13,NA,TRBJ2-3,TRBV10-2,NA,CASSDLSTDTQYF,TGCGCCAGCAGTGATCTCAGCACAGATACGCAGTATTTT
14,NA,TRBJ1-4,TRBV7-6,TRBD1,CASSPTGANEKLFF,TGTGCCAGCAGCCCGACAGGGGCCAATGAAAAACTGTTTTTT
15,NA,TRBJ1-2,TRBV18,NA,CASSPRRTQVEGYTF,TGTGCCAGCTCACCGCGGAGGACCCAAGTCGAGGGCTACACCTTC
15,few,TRBJ1-6,TRBV5-1,NA,CASSLVTGNGSPLHF,TGCGCCAGCAGCTTAGTCACAGGGAATGGATCACCCCTCCACTTT
14,NA,TRBJ2-3,TRBV9,NA,CASSVGDSGDTQYF,TGTGCCAGCAGCGTAGGTGACTCTGGAGATACGCAGTATTTT
16,NA,TRBJ2-7,TRBV4-1,TRBD2,CASSQGRGGFSYEQYF,TGCGCCAGCAGCCAAGGTCGCGGGGGATTCTCCTACGAGCAGTACTTC
15,NA,TRBJ1-2,TRBV7-8,TRBD1,CASSLGGTGNYGYTF,TGTGCCAGCAGCTTAGGGGGGACAGGAAACTATGGCTACACCTTC
13,NA,TRBJ2-1,TRBV7-6,NA,CASSLRGTNEQFF,TGTGCCAGCAGCTTAAGGGGTACGAATGAGCAGTTCTTC
15,once,TRBJ2-7,TRBV30,NA,CAWSVRLAVAYEQYF,TGTGCCTGGAGTGTCAGATTAGCCGTCGCCTACGAGCAGTACTTC
15,NA,TRBJ1-1,TRBV7-8,NA,CASSFPLGRGPEAFF,TGTGCCAGCAGCTTTCCCCTAGGGCGGGGGCCTGAAGCTTTCTTT
12,NA,TRBJ2-1,TRBV12-5,TRBD1,CASGPDRDLRFF,TGTGCTAGTGGTCCCGACAGGGATCTACGGTTCTTC
11,NA,TRBJ1-3,TRBV12-5,TRBD1,CASGFGDREDF,TGTGCTAGTGGTTTCGGGGACAGGGAAGATTTT
16,NA,TRBJ2-3,TRBV28,TRBD2,CASSPPGLAETDTQYF,TGTGCCAGCAGTCCGCCGGGACTAGCGGAGACAGATACGCAGTATTTT
16,NA,TRBJ2-3,TRBV13,TRBD2,CASSSRLAGYTDTQYF,TGTGCCAGCAGCTCCAGACTAGCGGGTTACACAGATACGCAGTATTTT
14,NA,TRBJ2-1,TRBV5-1,TRBD2,CASSLAGAGGEQFF,TGCGCCAGCAGCTTAGCGGGGGCGGGAGGTGAGCAGTTCTTC
14,NA,TRBJ1-2,TRBV6-1,NA,CASSVITGPSGYTF,TGTGCCAGCAGTGTTATAACAGGCCCCTCAGGCTACACCTTC
16,few,TRBJ1-5,TRBV18,TRBD1,CASSPFDRAFNQPQHF,TGTGCCAGCTCACCTTTCGACAGGGCCTTCAATCAGCCCCAGCATTTT
13,NA,TRBJ2-1,TRBV9,NA,CASSDRGSGEQFF,TGTGCCAGCAGCGATCGGGGATCCGGGGAGCAGTTCTTC
15,NA,TRBJ2-3,TRBV9,NA,CASSPRGGGTDTQYF,TGTGCCAGCAGCCCCCGAGGTGGAGGCACAGATACGCAGTATTTT
13,once,TRBJ1-2,TRBV2,TRBD1,CASSAQGAQGYTF,TGTGCCAGCAGCGCACAGGGGGCGCAGGGCTACACCTTC
16,NA,TRBJ1-5,TRBV12-5,TRBD1,CASGPGTVNSNQPQHF,TGTGCTAGTGGTCCCGGGACAGTGAATAGCAATCAGCCCCAGCATTTT
17,NA,TRBJ2-3,TRBV25-1,TRBD1,CASSIGDSRNTADTQYF,TGTGCCAGCAGTATCGGGGACAGCCGAAACACGGCTGATACGCAGTATTTT
14,NA,TRBJ2-7,TRBV9,TRBD1,CASSQDRAPGVQYF,TGTGCCAGCAGCCAAGACAGGGCCCCCGGCGTGCAGTACTTC
13,NA,TRBJ1-1,TRBV30,TRBD1,CAWSQGAYTEAFF,TGTGCCTGGAGTCAGGGGGCGTACACTGAAGCTTTCTTT
16,once,TRBJ2-5,TRBV2,TRBD2,CASSERASGRQETQYF,TGTGCCAGCAGTGAACGGGCTAGCGGGAGACAAGAGACCCAGTACTTC
14,NA,TRBJ2-7,TRBV27,TRBD1,CASSLQTGGYEQYF,TGTGCCAGCAGTTTACAGACAGGGGGTTACGAGCAGTACTTC
15,NA,TRBJ2-3,TRBV5-6,NA,CASTRADMSTDTQYF,TGTGCCAGCACCCGGGCGGACATGTCGACAGATACGCAGTATTTT
16,once,TRBJ2-1,TRBV6-5,TRBD1,CASSLTGATSYNEQFF,TGTGCCAGCAGTTTAACAGGGGCGACCTCCTACAATGAGCAGTTCTTC
16,NA,TRBJ2-1,TRBV11-3,TRBD2,CASSPDSGILNNEQFF,TGTGCCAGCAGCCCCGATAGCGGGATTTTGAACAATGAGCAGTTCTTC
17,NA,TRBJ1-2,TRBV7-9,NA,CASSLEPSGRRMLGYTF,TGTGCCAGCAGCTTAGAACCTTCGGGTCGCCGTATGCTTGGCTACACCTTC
13,NA,TRBJ1-1,TRBV6-6,TRBD1,CASRDRGNTEAFF,TGTGCCAGCAGAGACAGGGGAAACACTGAAGCTTTCTTT
13,NA,TRBJ1-3,TRBV14,NA,CASSQLQGNTIYF,TGTGCCAGCAGCCAGCTCCAGGGAAACACCATATATTTT
13,NA,TRBJ2-2,TRBV7-2,NA,CASSSSAVGELFF,TGTGCCAGCAGCTCTTCGGCGGTCGGGGAGCTGTTTTTT
12,NA,TRBJ2-3,TRBV7-9,NA,CARDAGGDTQYF,TGTGCTCGAGATGCTGGCGGCGATACGCAGTATTTT
13,NA,TRBJ2-2,TRBV7-7,NA,CASSPQITGELFF,TGTGCTAGCAGCCCACAGATCACCGGGGAGCTGTTTTTT
13,NA,TRBJ1-2,TRBV5-6,TRBD1,CASRFDRAGGYTF,TGTGCCAGCAGATTCGACAGGGCGGGCGGCTACACCTTC